This TCR beta chain was retrieved from a study of T-cell memory formation after mild COVID-19. Findings and caveats of the study: The appearance of some responding clones in pre-infection memory suggested that cross-reactive memory joined.

TCRdb reanalysed the 5' RACE reads using MiXCR and keeps one entry per CDR3 protein. The sample lists 55,000 to 80,000 distinct CDR3 sequences, 9% to 9.5% occurring once. Turning to this clonotype: Its antigen is undetermined.

CDR3 length: 12 amino acids. CDR1 is LNHNV and CDR2 is YYDKDF in the germline V gene (reference sequence). V was pared by 3 bases and J by 3 bases, with 3 bases between. The chain employs TRBV15 and TRBJ1-5; no clear D gene. The origin of this receptor is a man aged 18 to 30 who had mild COVID-19 (a few samples of this study predate the infection). Cell type and time point are not known. Specimen: PBMCs or a T cell subset sorted from them (not recorded which). CDR3 loop: CATSSANQPQHF. The CDR3 bases are TGTGCCACCAGCAGCGCCAATCAGCCCCAGCATTTT.